The TCR beta chain under discussion was sequenced for a study of a mutant IDH1 vaccine in newly diagnosed glioma. Across the whole study: Patients were given eight vaccinations, scheduled in weeks 1, 3, 5, 7, 11, 15, 19 and 23.

Remarks on this clone: Its matching antigen is unknown.

After removal of 0 bases from V and 6 bases from J, the junction contained 0 bases not matched to a gene. Germline CDR1 MRHNA, CDR2 SNTAGT. This CDR3 has 15 amino acids. The time point was: week 5, during vaccination. In every dose of vaccine, 300 ug of mutant IDH1 20-mer peptide was given alongside topical imiquimod. Sequenced by immunoSEQ multiplex PCR; TCRdb stores in-frame clones only, minus some. The top ten clones hold 24% of a sample with 35,000 or so clones, 70% to 85% of them seen once. The source material was PBMCs, sampled from a glioma patient whose treatment included an IDH1 peptide vaccine. This receptor was taken from a young man with glioma. This chain links TRBV6-4 with TRBJ2-1; TRBD2 matches at 12 bases. CDR3 residues: CASSDSTSGSNEQFF. The CDR3 coding sequence is TGTGCCAGCAGTGACTCGACTAGCGGGAGCAATGAGCAGTTCTTC.